This T cell receptor beta chain stems from a study of T-cell memory formation after mild COVID-19. This clonotype has more than one count but fewer than ten. The CDR3 has 14 amino acids. CDR1 and CDR2 from the germline V gene are SGHRS and YFSETQ. V lost 4 bases to trimming and J lost 3 bases, with 12 bases between them. MiXCR, run by TCRdb on the 5' RACE reads, gives a single entry per CDR3 protein. The sample holds 400,000 or so distinct CDR3 sequences, 21% seen once. Sequencing was performed on PBMCs or a T cell subset sorted from them (not recorded which). The TCR originated in an adult woman who had mild COVID-19 (a few samples of this study predate the infection). Cell type and time point are not known. This rearrangement joins TRBV5-1 to TRBJ2-3; D gene ambiguous. CDR3 coding DNA: TGCGCCAGCAGCAAAATGGGAATGACAGATACGCAGTATTTT. It yields the protein CASSKMGMTDTQYF.